The source of this T cell receptor beta chain is a study of tumor and adjacent non-tumor tissue in lung cancer. The CDR3 is 15 residues long. CDR1 and CDR2 from the germline V gene are GTSNPN and SVGIG (reference sequence). This sample's RNA came from whole unsorted tissue. More than 3 cm separated this lung sample from the edge of the tumor. Comment on this clonotype: Germline is not matched at one junction end, which may reflect a read error.

A modified ARM-PCR protocol with three rounds of nested PCR amplified TCRbeta. TCRdb used MiXCR to reprocess the multiplex PCR reads, holding one entry per CDR3 protein. The sample lists about 76,000 distinct CDR3 sequences, roughly 80% occurring once. This receptor was taken from a man aged 55 to 70 with non-small cell lung cancer. V gene TRBV30 combines with J gene TRBJ2-6, with a weak D call TRBD1 (5 bases). The sequenced material came from distant non-tumor lung tissue. The CDR3 here is CAWSLPNSGANVLSF. CDR3 DNA sequence: TGTGCCTGGAGCCTACCGAACTCTGGGGCCAACGTCCTGAGTTTC.